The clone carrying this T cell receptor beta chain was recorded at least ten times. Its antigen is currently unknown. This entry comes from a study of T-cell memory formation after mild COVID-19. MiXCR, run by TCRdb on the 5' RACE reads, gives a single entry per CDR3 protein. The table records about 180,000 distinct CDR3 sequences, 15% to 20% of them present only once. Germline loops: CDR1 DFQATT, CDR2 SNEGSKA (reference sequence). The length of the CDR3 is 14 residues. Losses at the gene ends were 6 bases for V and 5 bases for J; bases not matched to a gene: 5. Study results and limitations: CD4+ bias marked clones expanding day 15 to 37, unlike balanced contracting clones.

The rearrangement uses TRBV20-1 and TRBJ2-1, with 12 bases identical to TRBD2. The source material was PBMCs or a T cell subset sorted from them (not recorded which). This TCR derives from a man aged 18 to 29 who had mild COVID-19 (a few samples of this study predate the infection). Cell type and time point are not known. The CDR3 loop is CSAVLAGGHNEQFF. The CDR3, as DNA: TGCAGTGCAGTACTAGCGGGGGGCCACAATGAGCAGTTCTTC.